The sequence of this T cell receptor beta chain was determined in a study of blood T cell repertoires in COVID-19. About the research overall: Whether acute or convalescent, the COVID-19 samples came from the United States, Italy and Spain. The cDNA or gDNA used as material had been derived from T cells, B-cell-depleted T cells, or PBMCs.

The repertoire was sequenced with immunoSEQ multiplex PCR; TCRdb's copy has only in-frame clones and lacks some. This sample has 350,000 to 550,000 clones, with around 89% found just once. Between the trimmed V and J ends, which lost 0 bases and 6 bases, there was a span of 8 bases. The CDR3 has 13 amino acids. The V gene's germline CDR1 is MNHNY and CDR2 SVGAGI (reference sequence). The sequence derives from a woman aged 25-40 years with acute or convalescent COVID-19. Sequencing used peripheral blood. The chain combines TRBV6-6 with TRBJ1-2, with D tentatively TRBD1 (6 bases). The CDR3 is CASSYSTGNGYTF. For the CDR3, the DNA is TGTGCCAGCAGTTACTCGACAGGAAATGGCTACACCTTC.